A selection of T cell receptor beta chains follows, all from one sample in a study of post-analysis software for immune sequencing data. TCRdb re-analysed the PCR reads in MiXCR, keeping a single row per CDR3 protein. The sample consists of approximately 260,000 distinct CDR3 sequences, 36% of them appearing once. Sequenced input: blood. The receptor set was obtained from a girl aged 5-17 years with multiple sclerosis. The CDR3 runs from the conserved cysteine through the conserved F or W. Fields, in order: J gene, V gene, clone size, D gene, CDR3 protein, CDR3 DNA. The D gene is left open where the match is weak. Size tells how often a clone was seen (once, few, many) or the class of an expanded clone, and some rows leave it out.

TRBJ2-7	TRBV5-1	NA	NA	CASSPSGDDEQYF	TGCGCCAGCAGCCCCTCAGGGGACGACGAGCAGTACTTC
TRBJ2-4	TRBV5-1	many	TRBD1	CASSLMDRTNIQYF	TGCGCCAGCAGCTTAATGGACAGGACGAACATTCAGTACTTC
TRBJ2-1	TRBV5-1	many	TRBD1	CASSLAGQEANEQFF	TGCGCCAGCAGCTTGGCCGGACAGGAGGCCAATGAGCAGTTCTTC
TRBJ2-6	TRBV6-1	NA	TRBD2	CAGHGREGLSGANVLTF	TGTGCCGGCCACGGTCGGGAGGGTCTCTCTGGGGCCAACGTCCTGACTTTC
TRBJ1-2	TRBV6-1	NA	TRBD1	CASRGQRGQGALNYGYTF	TGTGCCAGCCGGGGACAGAGAGGACAGGGAGCACTCAACTATGGCTACACCTTC
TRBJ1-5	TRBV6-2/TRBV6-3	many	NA	CASSYYVGQSNQPQHF	TGTGCCAGCAGTTATTACGTAGGACAGAGCAATCAGCCCCAGCATTTT
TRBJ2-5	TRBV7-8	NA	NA	CASSPLYTQETQYF	TGTGCCAGCAGCCCGTTATACACGCAAGAGACCCAGTACTTC
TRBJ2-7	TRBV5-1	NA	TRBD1	CASSLDKIYWTGGYNEQYF	TGCGCCAGCAGCTTGGACAAGATATATTGGACAGGGGGCTACAATGAGCAGTACTTC
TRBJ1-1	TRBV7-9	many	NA	CASSLGGSLLMNTEAFF	TGTGCCAGCAGCTTAGGGGGGTCCTTGCTCATGAACACTGAAGCTTTCTTT
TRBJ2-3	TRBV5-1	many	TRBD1	CASSSGQGDTDTQYF	TGCGCCAGCAGCTCAGGACAGGGGGACACAGATACGCAGTATTTT
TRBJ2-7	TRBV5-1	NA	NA	CASSFGTVGYEQYF	TGCGCCAGCAGCTTCGGGACTGTTGGTTACGAGCAGTACTTC
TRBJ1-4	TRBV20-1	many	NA	CSASTFRFNEKLFF	TGCAGTGCTTCAACGTTCAGATTTAATGAAAAACTGTTTTTT
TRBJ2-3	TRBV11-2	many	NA	CASSSPGWGPEDTQYF	TGTGCCAGCAGCTCTCCCGGATGGGGGCCGGAAGATACGCAGTATTTT
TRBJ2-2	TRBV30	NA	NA	CAWSPVGFGAGELFF	TGTGCCTGGAGTCCAGTGGGGTTTGGCGCCGGGGAGCTGTTTTTT
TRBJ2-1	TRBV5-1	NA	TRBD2	CASSGGRLAGGLNGQFF	TGCGCCAGCAGCGGGGGACGGCTAGCGGGAGGGTTAAATGGGCAGTTCTTC
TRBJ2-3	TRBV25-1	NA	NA	CASSEERALPTDTQYF	TGTGCCAGCAGTGAGGAACGGGCCCTTCCCACAGATACGCAGTATTTT
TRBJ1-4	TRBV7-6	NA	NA	CASSLRGGYNEKLFF	TGTGCCAGCAGCTTAAGAGGGGGTTATAATGAAAAACTGTTTTTT
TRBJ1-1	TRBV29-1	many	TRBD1	CSVRTGGGTEAFF	TGCAGCGTTCGGACAGGGGGAGGCACTGAAGCTTTCTTT
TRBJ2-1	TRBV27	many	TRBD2	CASGTSGIREQFF	TGTGCCAGCGGTACTAGCGGGATCCGCGAGCAGTTCTTC
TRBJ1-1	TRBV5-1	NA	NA	CASSLTLNDQYGFF	TGCGCCAGCAGCTTGACATTAAACGACCAATATGGTTTCTTT
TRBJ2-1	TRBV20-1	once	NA	CSAILATHNEQFF	TGCAGTGCTATCCTAGCGACCCACAATGAGCAGTTCTTC
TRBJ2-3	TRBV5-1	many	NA	CASSQAVSGGTDTQYF	TGCGCCAGCAGCCAAGCGGTGTCGGGCGGCACAGATACGCAGTATTTT
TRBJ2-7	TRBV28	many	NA	CASSNRGLGYEQYF	TGTGCCAGCAGTAACAGGGGACTAGGCTACGAGCAGTACTTC
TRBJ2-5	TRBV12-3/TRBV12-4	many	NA	CASSLPRGAQETQYF	TGTGCCAGCAGTTTACCGAGAGGGGCCCAAGAGACCCAGTACTTC
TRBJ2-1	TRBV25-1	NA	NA	CASRGAEQFF	TGTGCCAGCAGGGGAGCTGAGCAGTTCTTC
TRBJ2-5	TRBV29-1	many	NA	CSVLAWGTQYF	TGCAGCGTCTTGGCGTGGGGGACCCAGTACTTC
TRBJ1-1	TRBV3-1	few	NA	CASSQGQNTEAFF	TGTGCCAGCAGCCAAGGACAGAACACTGAAGCTTTCTTT
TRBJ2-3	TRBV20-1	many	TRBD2	CSARATSGVADTQYF	TGCAGTGCTAGGGCGACTAGCGGGGTCGCAGATACGCAGTATTTT